This passage covers 25 T cell receptor beta chains from one sample sequenced in a study of T cells after yellow fever vaccination. TCRdb redid the calling of the 5' RACE reads with MiXCR, one entry per CDR3 protein. The profile shows around 340,000 distinct CDR3 sequences, roughly 8.7% of them singletons. This specimen was PBMCs, taken on the day of the first yellow fever vaccination. The receptors come from a man between 18 and 29 years old who received the YFV17D yellow fever vaccine.

The rearrangement uses TRBV4-1 and TRBJ1-1; D gene unclear. CDR1 MGHRA and CDR2 YSYEKL come from the germline V gene. The CDR3 totals 15 residues. The V gene lost 4 bases and the J gene lost 0 bases, with 12 bases spanning the gap. This CDR3 reads CASSRNSLMNTEAFF. Here the CDR3 DNA reads TGCGCCAGCAGCCGCAACAGCCTCATGAACACTGAAGCTTTCTTT.

This clonotype appeared a few times. V is TRBV10-3 and J is TRBJ2-1; 15 positions agree with TRBD2. With V trimmed by 7 bases and J by 6 bases, 7 bases remained unmatched. This CDR3 has 16 residues. Germline V gene sequence: CDR1 ENHRY, CDR2 SYGVKD. The CDR3 DNA is TGTGCCATCAAACCCGGACTAGCGGGGGGGACCAATGAGCAGTTCTTC. This sequence encodes CAIKPGLAGGTNEQFF.

Here the CDR3 DNA reads TGTGCCAGCAGCCACCCGGCTAGAGGAAATGAAAAACTGTTTTTT. As protein: CASSHPARGNEKLFF. The chain couples TRBV4-2 to TRBJ1-4; unclear D gene. Germline V CDR1 and CDR2: LGHNA, YNFKEQ. The CDR3 loop spans 15 amino acids. With 3 bases removed from V and 5 bases from J, the gap between germline ends came to 13 bases.

The chain recombines TRBV7-3 with TRBJ2-7; 13 bases are a match to TRBD2. This CDR3 contains 18 residues. Trimming took 8 bases from V and 6 from J; bases not matched to a gene: 19. CDR1 and CDR2 (germline): SGHTA, FQGTGA. CDR3 loop: CASLLVAGTSGVVCEQYF. The DNA of the CDR3 is TGTGCCAGCCTCCTAGTGGCCGGGACTAGCGGGGTGGTCTGCGAGCAGTACTTC.

This clonotype has only a few counts. The V and J genes are TRBV29-1 and TRBJ2-5, with D possibly TRBD1 on 6 matching bases. The length of the CDR3 is 12 residues. The ends were cut back, 5 bases at V and 0 bases at J, with 7 bases in the middle. Germline V lookup: CDR1 SQVTM, CDR2 ANQGSEA. CDR3 nucleotide sequence: TGCAGCGTTCGACAGGACCAAGAGACCCAGTACTTC. It encodes CSVRQDQETQYF. Full variable domain (missing parts from reference TRBV29-1 and TRBJ2-5): SAVISQKPSRDICQRGTSLTIQCQVDSQVTMMFWYRQQPGQSLTLIATANQGSEATYESGFVIDKFPISRPNLTFSTLTVSNMSPEDSSIYLCSVRQDQETQYFGPGTRLLVL.

CDR3 residues: CATRRGQAAFF. CDR3 DNA sequence: TGTGCCACCCGCCGGGGACAGGCAGCTTTCTTT. The chain couples TRBV12-3 or TRBV12-4 to TRBJ1-1, with 8 bases matching TRBD1. Trimming cost V 10 bases and J 10 bases; bases outside gene matches: 8. The CDR3 is 11 amino acids.

The rearrangement uses TRBV6-1 and TRBJ2-5; D is undetermined. Germline CDR1 reads MNHNS; CDR2 reads SASEGT. The CDR3 is made up of 15 amino acids. The V gene lost 6 bases and the J gene lost 5 bases, with 19 bases spanning the gap. The CDR3 loop reads CASRKKKRVHETQYF. CDR3 in DNA: TGTGCCAGCAGAAAAAAGAAACGGGTGCACGAGACCCAGTACTTC.

The rearrangement uses TRBV4-1 and TRBJ2-4; a possible D gene is TRBD1 (6 bases). Per the germline V gene, CDR1 is MGHRA and CDR2 is YSYEKL. Trimming removed 0 bases from V and 7 bases from J, with 19 bases in between. The CDR3 sequence is 17 residues long. CDR3 in DNA: TGCGCCAGCAGCCAAGAGGGGGCAGGGGTCTGGGGGAACATTCAGTACTTC. Amino acids: CASSQEGAGVWGNIQYF.

The V call is TRBV15, the J call TRBJ1-3, with D unclear. From germline, CDR1 is LNHNV and CDR2 YYDKDF (reference sequence). V gave up 3 bases and J gave up 1 base, with 13 bases separating them. The CDR3 runs 16 residues. This CDR3 reads CATSSHVRGSGNTIYF. CDR3 sequence (DNA): TGTGCCACCAGCAGTCACGTACGAGGATCTGGAAACACCATATATTTT.

This clonotype was detected only a few times. The chain couples TRBV11-2 to TRBJ2-4; possible D gene TRBD1, 6 bases. V lost 5 bases and J 8 bases, leaving 22 bases between the germline ends. CDR3 size: 16 residues. The V gene's germline CDR1 is SGHAT and CDR2 FQNNGV. CDR3 nucleotides: TGTGCCAGCAGCCAAGGACAGCTATTTGGGTTGGACATTCAGTACTTC. This sequence encodes CASSQGQLFGLDIQYF.

This clonotype was counted many times. V gene TRBV5-1 combines with J gene TRBJ1-1, with TRBD1 as a possible D gene (6 bases). Per germline, CDR1 SGHRS and CDR2 YFSETQ. This CDR3 comprises 14 residues. Trimming shortened V by 4 bases and J by 1 base, and 11 bases separated the two germline ends. CDR3 protein: CASSPRTANTEAFF. The CDR3 DNA reads as TGCGCCAGCAGCCCGAGGACAGCGAACACTGAAGCTTTCTTT.

J is TRBJ2-3 and V is TRBV20-1, with 9 bases that match TRBD1. V lost 4 bases and J lost 6; bases outside the gene matches: 5. The germline gives CDR1 DFQATT, CDR2 SNEGSKA (reference sequence). The CDR3 extends over 13 amino acids. CDR3 sequence (DNA): TGCAGTGCTAATACCGGGACAGGGGATACGCAGTATTTT. This codes for CSANTGTGDTQYF.

This rearrangement joins TRBV6-2 or TRBV6-3 to TRBJ2-1; TRBD2 is a possible D gene (5 bases). Germline V gives CDR1 MNHEY, CDR2 SVGEGT. Trimming removed 9 bases at V and 0 bases at J, with 9 bases between. The CDR3 extends over 13 amino acids. The CDR3 nucleotides are TGTGCCAGTAGCGCTCCCTCCTACAATGAGCAGTTCTTC. This gives the protein CASSAPSYNEQFF.

This clonotype was seen a few times. The gene calls are TRBV7-2 and TRBJ1-2; D is undetermined. The CDR3 sequence is 15 residues long. Trimming stripped 6 bases from V and 4 bases from J, with 18 bases between. Germline V CDR1 and CDR2: SGHTA, FQGNSA. CDR3 sequence: CASSTKAGRSYGYTF. The CDR3 DNA sequence: TGTGCCAGCAGTACCAAAGCCGGGCGCTCCTATGGCTACACCTTC. Looking up the rest from reference TRBV7-2 and TRBJ1-2 gives the full variable domain: GAGVSQSPSNKVTEKGKDVELRCDPISGHTALYWYRQSLGQGLEFLIYFQGNSAPDKSGLPSDRFSAERTGGSVSTLTIQRTQQEDSAVYLCASSTKAGRSYGYTFGSGTRLTVV.

This clonotype was picked up a small number of times. The rearrangement links TRBV10-3 to TRBJ2-7; 12 bases are shared with TRBD1. With V trimmed by 4 bases and J by 5 bases, 6 bases remained unmatched. Germline CDR1 ENHRY, CDR2 SYGVKD. The CDR3 has 15 amino acids. DNA of the CDR3: TGTGCCATCAGTGGGGGGGACAGGGGGCCGCACGAGCAGTACTTC. It codes for CAISGGDRGPHEQYF.

This chain uses TRBV2 with TRBJ1-6, with TRBD1 identical over 9 bases. V trimming: 7 bases; J trimming: 9 bases; junction bases outside the gene matches: 7. This CDR3 region has 14 residues. Germline lookup yields CDR1 SNHLY and CDR2 FYNNEI. CDR3 protein: CASKSRDRVSPLHF. Written as DNA, the CDR3 is TGTGCCAGCAAATCCCGGGACAGGGTTTCACCCCTCCACTTT.

In this sample, this clonotype turned up many times. The genes are TRBV20-1 and TRBJ1-2; D uncertain. The V gene's germline CDR1 is DFQATT and CDR2 SNEGSKA (reference sequence). This CDR3 is built from 15 residues. The V and J ends lost 0 bases and 5 bases respectively, with 16 bases between them. The CDR3 loop is CSARETGRQGYGYTF. As DNA, the CDR3 is TGCAGTGCTAGAGAGACGGGCCGACAAGGGTATGGCTACACCTTC.

This chain links TRBV11-3 with TRBJ2-2; possibly TRBD1 or TRBD2 for D (5 bases each). CDR1 is SGHNT, CDR2 YENEEA, per germline. Trimming removed 3 bases at V and 3 bases at J, with 14 bases between. The CDR3 runs 16 residues. The CDR3 region is CASSFGHGDDTGELFF. The CDR3 DNA follows: TGTGCCAGCAGCTTCGGACACGGGGATGACACCGGGGAGCTGTTTTTT.

The CDR3 spells CASSQVRTANNSPLHF. CDR3 nucleotide sequence: TGCGCCAGCAGCCAAGTCAGGACAGCGAATAATTCACCCCTCCACTTT. The chain links TRBV4-1 to TRBJ1-6; a possible D gene is TRBD1 (6 bases). The CDR3 consists of 16 residues. CDR1 and CDR2 from the germline V gene are MGHRA and YSYEKL. Trimming left V 1 base short and J 5 bases short, with 12 bases between.

The chain joins TRBV12-3 or TRBV12-4 to TRBJ2-1; D may be TRBD2 (7 bases). Trimming pared 1 base from V and 10 bases from J, leaving 11 bases between. The CDR3 runs 13 residues. CDR3 sequence reads: CASSLGGRGEQFF. The CDR3 nucleotides read TGTGCCAGCAGTTTAGGGGGGCGGGGGGAGCAGTTCTTC.

The V and J genes are TRBV6-5 and TRBJ2-3; D gene ambiguous. V dropped 2 bases and J dropped 6 bases, with 12 bases sitting between them. This CDR3 has 14 residues. CDR1 MNHEY and CDR2 SVGAGI come from the germline V gene. CDR3 region: CASSYVGWADTQYF. The CDR3 DNA follows: TGTGCCAGCAGTTACGTCGGGTGGGCGGATACGCAGTATTTT.

In its sample, this clonotype was seen a few times. This rearrangement joins TRBV7-8 to TRBJ2-1; D might be TRBD2 (5 bases). With 3 bases removed from V and 7 bases from J, the gap between germline ends came to 13 bases. This CDR3 contains 14 residues. Germline V gives CDR1 SGHVS, CDR2 FQNEAQ. CDR3 protein: CASSFMERGNEQFF. The CDR3 bases are TGTGCCAGCAGCTTTATGGAGCGAGGGAATGAGCAGTTCTTC.

There are many counts of this clonotype. Here the CDR3 reads CSAREWAVQNTEAFF. In nucleotides, the CDR3 is TGCAGTGCTAGAGAATGGGCAGTACAGAACACTGAAGCTTTCTTT. This chain connects TRBV20-1 to TRBJ1-1; no firm D call. The ends were cut back, 0 bases at V and 1 base at J, with 12 bases in the middle. From germline, CDR1 is DFQATT and CDR2 SNEGSKA (reference sequence). The CDR3 is 15 residues long.

The CDR3 loop is CASSFSGDIHNEQFF. CDR3 in DNA: TGTGCCAGCAGCTTTAGCGGGGACATCCACAATGAGCAGTTCTTC. This chain links TRBV7-3 with TRBJ2-1; 8 bases agree with TRBD2. Trimming removed 3 bases from V and 5 bases from J; junction bases left unmatched: 6. CDR1 SGHTA and CDR2 FQGTGA come from the germline V gene. The CDR3 loop spans 15 amino acids.

The CDR3 DNA reads as TGTGCCACCAGCACTGGGAGCGGAGGCCTCACAGATACGCAGTATTTT. Translated: CATSTGSGGLTDTQYF. This rearrangement joins TRBV15 to TRBJ2-3; perhaps TRBD2 as D (5 bases). Trimming shortened V by 4 bases and J by 2 bases, and 16 bases separated the two germline ends. This CDR3 has 16 amino acids. Germline CDR1 LNHNV, CDR2 YYDKDF (reference sequence).